This T cell receptor beta chain was sequenced in a study of OX40 agonist ivuxolimab in advanced cancers. Overall study findings and caveats: The authors did not determine the antigen specificity of the expanded peripheral T cells.

As concerns this clone: What it binds is not known.

CDR3 length: 16 residues. Per germline, CDR1 MDHEN and CDR2 SYDVKM. Trimming took 3 bases from V and 1 from J, leaving 13 bases between them. Libraries were prepared by immunoSEQ multiplex PCR; TCRdb keeps only in-frame clonotypes and omits some of them. The sample holds 50,000 to 85,000 clones, around 86% seen once. Sequencing used CD4+ or CD8+ T cells sorted from blood, obtained in a trial of the OX40 agonist ivuxolimab. The rearrangement joins TRBV28 to TRBJ1-5, with D hard to call. The source is an adult with an advanced solid tumor such as melanoma, head and neck, liver or kidney cancer. Here the CDR3 DNA reads TGTGCCAGCAGTTTGGGAGGTGTCGGGAGCAATCAGCCCCAGCATTTT. This gives the protein CASSLGGVGSNQPQHF.